What follows describes a single TCR beta chain. Method: immunoSEQ multiplex PCR; TCRdb's copy keeps in-frame clones and lacks some. The sample records roughly 120,000 clones, about 90% being singletons. The germline CDR1 and CDR2 sequences are MNHEY and SVGEGT. The CDR3 is 17 residues long. V shed 0 bases, J shed 9 bases, and the junction held 6 bases outside the gene matches. This sample was included in a study of blood T cell repertoires in COVID-19. Material: peripheral blood. The sequence was collected from a woman in her fifties or sixties with acute or convalescent COVID-19. The V gene is TRBV6-2 or TRBV6-3, the J gene TRBJ1-6, with 12 positions matching TRBD1. CDR3 sequence reads: CASSYSGQGAKVSPLHF. The CDR3 DNA follows: TGTGCCAGCAGTTACTCGGGACAGGGGGCGAAGGTTTCACCCCTCCACTTT.